The clone carrying this T cell receptor beta chain was seen a handful of times. Germline assignment: CDR1 SGDLS and CDR2 YYNGEE. The CDR3 runs 16 residues. The J segment lost 2 bases and the V segment lost 4 bases, leaving 8 bases of the junction unmatched. The data were obtained in a study of blood T cells in healthy people across ages. Donors gave 9 to 10 milliliters of peripheral blood apiece. Together with a sample-barcoded 5' primer, a J-beta primer mix was included in a second PCR lasting about 6 to 11 cycles. TCRdb reprocessed the 5' RACE reads with MiXCR, giving one entry per CDR3 protein. The table includes fewer than 2 million distinct CDR3 sequences, around 42% detected once.

The sequenced sample was blood. The rearrangement joins TRBV9 to TRBJ2-5, with 10 bases lining up with TRBD1. This TCR derives from a human donor in good health. CDR3 residues: CASSPRTGGNQETQYF. As DNA, the CDR3 is TGTGCCAGCAGCCCCCGGACAGGGGGGAATCAAGAGACCCAGTACTTC. Combining the CDR3 with reference TRBV9 and TRBJ2-5 gives the whole variable domain DSGVTQTPKHLITATGQRVTLRCSPRSGDLSVYWYQQSLDQGLQFLIQYYNGEERAKGNILERFSAQQFPDLHSELNLSSLELGDSALYFCASSPRTGGNQETQYFGPGTRLLVL.